The text below deals with one T cell receptor beta chain. An end of the junction differs from the germline gene, which may be a read error. Per the study methods: For nucleated cells, counts were estimated from reference gene primer amplification. Clones were read by immunoSEQ multiplex PCR, and TCRdb kept only the in-frame ones, dropping some. V, J and clone size reflect that table, while D and trimming were determined from the DNA. This table has 80,000 to 100,000 clones, roughly 96% appearing once. The record originates from a study of blood T cell repertoires in COVID-19. Study-wide background: Sites across the United States, Italy and Spain contributed samples from acute and convalescent COVID-19. Sample material is recorded as cDNA or gDNA derived from T cells, B-cell-depleted T cells, or PBMCs.

The germline gives CDR1 MGHRA, CDR2 YSYEKL. This CDR3 is 18 amino acids long. Source material: peripheral blood. The TCR sequence derives from a human donor with active COVID-19. The donor label of this sample is uncertain. The chain recombines TRBV4-1 with TRBJ2-2; TRBD2 aligns across 10 bases. The CDR3 nucleotides read TGCGCCAGCAGCCAACGGACTAGCGGAGGCGGGAACGCCGGGGAGCTGTTTTTT. Encoded protein: CASSQRTSGGGNAGELFF.